This T cell receptor beta chain was found in a study of T cell changes during pregnancy in multiple sclerosis. Only in-frame clones appear in the TCRdb table, and some are missing; sequencing was by immunoSEQ multiplex PCR. The sample comprises roughly 28,000 clones, under 95% of which are singletons, and 6.2% rests with the top ten. Germline-derived CDR1 and CDR2 are MNHEY and SMNVEV (reference sequence). The V gene end was trimmed by 8 bases and the J gene end by 9 bases; junction bases not matched to a gene: 7. The CDR3 runs 15 residues. J is TRBJ2-1 and V is TRBV27; the match to TRBD2 covers 16 bases. The clonotype comes from a female donor with multiple sclerosis, enrolled in a pregnancy study. The sequenced sample was CD8+ T cells from peripheral blood mononuclear cells, obtained before pregnancy. CDR3 coding DNA: TGTGCCAGCCACCGGGGGACTAGCGGGAGGGGTGAGCAGTTCTTC. Residues: CASHRGTSGRGEQFF.